A selection of T cell receptor beta chains follows, all from one sample in a study of low-dose radiotherapy and immunotherapy resistance in tumors. TCRdb redid the calling of the reads with MiXCR, one entry per CDR3 protein. The sample includes 80,000 or so distinct CDR3 sequences, under 20% seen only once; the top ten take less than 1.5%. Specimen: PBMCs, collected after low-dose radiotherapy plus immunotherapy. All receptors come from a male donor with prostate cancer. Both conserved end residues are part of each CDR3. The D gene is left open where the match is weak. Rows may omit the clone size; those that give it use once, few, many or a size class.

NA	TRBJ2-1	TRBV15	many	TGTGCCACCAGCAGAGATAGCCCGGGCCACAATGAGCAGTTCTTC	CATSRDSPGHNEQFF
NA	TRBJ1-5	TRBV19	many	TGTGCCAGTAGTATATCAGTGAGGCAGCCCCAGCATTTT	CASSISVRQPQHF
NA	TRBJ2-4	TRBV12-3/TRBV12-4	many	TGTGCCAGCAGCCCGAGGATGACTGGCAAAAACATTCAGTACTTC	CASSPRMTGKNIQYF
TRBD2	TRBJ2-3	TRBV7-9	many	TGTGCCAGCAGCTATAGTAGCGGGGAAGGCACAGATACGCAGTATTTT	CASSYSSGEGTDTQYF
NA	TRBJ2-4	TRBV10-3	many	TGTGCCATCAGTGACCGGGGGGCGACCAAAAACATTCAGTACTTC	CAISDRGATKNIQYF
NA	TRBJ1-5	TRBV24-1	many	TGTGCCACCAGCGACAGAATCAATCAGCCCCAGCATTTT	CATSDRINQPQHF
TRBD1	TRBJ2-7	TRBV18	many	TGTGCCAGCTCCTACGACAGGGGGTCTTACGAGCAGTACTTC	CASSYDRGSYEQYF
TRBD1	TRBJ2-5	TRBV29-1	NA	TGCAGCGTTAATGGACAGGGCCGGGAGACCCAGTACTTC	CSVNGQGRETQYF
TRBD2	TRBJ2-5	TRBV13	few	TGTGCCAGCAGCTACGGACTAGCGAAAGAGACCCAGTACTTC	CASSYGLAKETQYF
NA	TRBJ2-5	TRBV7-9	many	TGTGCCAGCAGCTTAAGGGACGGTTACCAAGAGACCCAGTACTTC	CASSLRDGYQETQYF
NA	TRBJ2-4	TRBV24-1	many	TGTGCCACCAGGAAGGGGTCTACAAACGGTCTTGCCAAAAACATTCAGTACTTC	CATRKGSTNGLAKNIQYF
NA	TRBJ2-3	TRBV4-1	few	TGCGCCAGCAGCCTGGCCGGGGGCCGGACAGATACGCAGTATTTT	CASSLAGGRTDTQYF
TRBD2	TRBJ2-1	TRBV18	many	TGTGCCAGCTCACCACGTACTAGCGGGGGAAAGTTCTTC	CASSPRTSGGKFF
TRBD1	TRBJ2-5	TRBV5-1	NA	TGCGCCAGCAGCCCGTTCCGGGACAGGGGAGGGGCCCAGTACTTC	CASSPFRDRGGAQYF
TRBD2	TRBJ2-2	TRBV12-3/TRBV12-4	many	TGTGCCAGCACCAAAGCGGGATCGAACACCGGGGAGCTGTTTTTT	CASTKAGSNTGELFF
TRBD1	TRBJ1-1	TRBV7-2	many	TGTGCCAGCAGCTTAGTGGGGGACAGGGAAGCTTTCTTT	CASSLVGDREAFF